Listed here are 16 T cell receptor beta chains from one sample, sequenced in a study of blood T cell repertoires in COVID-19. The assay was immunoSEQ multiplex PCR, and TCRdb's table has in-frame clones only and misses some. Altogether under 200,000 clones are present, 70% to 85% being singletons, with the ten largest covering roughly 5.2%. The material sequenced was PBMCs or T cells enriched from blood (not recorded which). Receptors originate from a woman aged 55-70 years with acute COVID-19.

CDR3 residues: CATSKSGRGETQYF. The CDR3 region has the DNA TGTGCCACCAGTAAGAGTGGAAGAGGAGAGACCCAGTACTTC. This rearrangement joins TRBV24-1 to TRBJ2-5; D unclear. The CDR3 totals 14 residues. V lost 6 bases and J lost 4, with 14 bases in between. Germline CDR1 KGHDR, CDR2 SFDVKD.

This sequence joins TRBV4-3 and TRBJ2-3, with D perhaps TRBD2 (5 bases). The CDR3 totals 17 residues. V lost 1 base to trimming and J lost 2 bases, with 16 bases between them. Germline V lookup: CDR1 LGHNA, CDR2 YSLEER. The CDR3 is CASSQGLDPGYTDTQYF. The CDR3 bases are TGCGCCAGCAGCCAAGGGCTTGACCCGGGGTACACAGATACGCAGTATTTT.

The V and J genes are TRBV9 and TRBJ2-2; possible D gene TRBD2, 6 bases. CDR1 is SGDLS and CDR2 is YYNGEE in the germline V gene. The CDR3 runs 16 residues. V lost 4 bases to trimming and J lost 0 bases, with 13 bases between them. CDR3 in amino acids: CASSLLGLSNTGELFF. The DNA for the CDR3 is TGTGCCAGCAGCCTCCTCGGACTATCGAACACCGGGGAGCTGTTTTTT.

The chain employs TRBV5-1 and TRBJ2-2; 10 bases line up with TRBD1. Germline CDR1 SGHRS, CDR2 YFSETQ. The ends lost 4 bases at V and 4 bases at J; junction bases unmatched: 4. The CDR3 is 15 amino acids. For the CDR3, the DNA is TGCGCCAGCAGCGCCGGACAGGGGGTCACCGGGGAGCTGTTTTTT. It translates to CASSAGQGVTGELFF.

The genes are TRBV25-1 and TRBJ1-4, with D perhaps matching TRBD1 (5 bases). The germline V and J ends were trimmed by 1 base and 4 bases, with 10 bases remaining between them. The CDR3 is 15 amino acids. Germline loops: CDR1 MGHDK, CDR2 SYGVNS. CDR3 DNA: TGTGCCAGCAGTGAATTCGGGGGGGATAATGAAAAACTGTTTTTT. Its protein is CASSEFGGDNEKLFF.

The rearrangement links TRBV10-3 to TRBJ2-2; 11 bases align to TRBD1. CDR1 is ENHRY and CDR2 is SYGVKD in the germline V gene. This CDR3 comprises 17 residues. Trimming removed 7 bases from V and 4 bases from J; junction bases left unmatched: 11. CDR3 nucleotide sequence: TGTGCCATCACACACAATACCGGGACAGGGGGCACCGGGGAGCTGTTTTTT. This encodes CAITHNTGTGGTGELFF.

J is TRBJ1-4 and V is TRBV19; 7 bases match TRBD1. The CDR3 covers 14 residues. Germline-derived CDR1 and CDR2 are LNHDA and SQIVND (reference sequence). J was trimmed by 7 bases and V by 6 bases; bases with no gene match: 8. CDR3 protein: CASRTGTETEKLFF. CDR3 in DNA: TGTGCCAGTAGGACCGGGACAGAAACTGAAAAACTGTTTTTT.

The chain combines TRBV24-1 with TRBJ2-1; TRBD1 matches at 10 bases. CDR1 is KGHDR, CDR2 SFDVKD, per germline. The CDR3 is 13 amino acids. Unmatched junction bases numbered 7, after V lost 8 bases and J lost 10 bases. CDR3 in DNA: TGTGCCACCAACCCGACAGGGGGCTCGGAGCAGTTCTTC. Residues: CATNPTGGSEQFF.

As to this clone: Germline and junction disagree at one end, which may indicate a read error. The chain recombines TRBV5-8 with TRBJ1-4, with TRBD1 matching 7 bases. There are 15 residues in the CDR3. Germline V lookup: CDR1 SGHTS, CDR2 YDEGEE. The CDR3: CANSLGRQGYEKLFF. The CDR3 DNA follows: TGTGCCAACAGCTTAGGAAGACAGGGTTATGAAAAACTGTTTTTT.

The CDR3, as DNA: TGTGCCAGCAGCCCGGACATCCGAGGGGAGCTGTTTTTT. Translated, it gives CASSPDIRGELFF. This sequence joins TRBV3-1 (or the pseudogene TRBV3-2) and TRBJ2-2, with a tentative D call TRBD1 (5 bases). Trimming cost V 4 bases and J 8 bases, with 11 bases left between them. Germline values: CDR1 LGHDT, CDR2 YNNKEL (reference sequence). CDR3 length equals 13 residues.

This chain joins TRBV6-5 and TRBJ2-1, with 12 bases identical to TRBD2. Germline V CDR1 and CDR2: MNHEY, SVGAGI. The ends lost 5 bases at V and 6 bases at J; junction bases unmatched: 2. The CDR3 is made up of 14 amino acids. This CDR3 reads CASSKGLAGNEQFF. In nucleotides, the CDR3 is TGTGCCAGCAGTAAGGGACTAGCGGGCAATGAGCAGTTCTTC.

The chain recombines TRBV9 with TRBJ1-3; D call uncertain. V was shortened by 0 bases and J by 0 bases, with 19 bases between the two germline ends. The CDR3 length is 19 residues. Per the germline V gene, CDR1 is SGDLS and CDR2 is YYNGEE. The CDR3 region is CASSVAPWTSPSSGNTIYF. The CDR3 DNA sequence: TGTGCCAGCAGCGTAGCTCCCTGGACTTCCCCTAGCTCTGGAAACACCATATATTTT.

A few counts support this clone. The chain joins TRBV5-1 to TRBJ1-3; TRBD1 matches at 8 bases. From germline, CDR1 is SGHRS and CDR2 YFSETQ. This CDR3 contains 13 residues. V shed 6 bases and J 3 bases; nucleotides not matched to a gene: 2. CDR3 sequence reads: CASTGTGGNTIYF. CDR3 coding DNA: TGCGCCAGCACGGGGACAGGTGGAAACACCATATATTTT. The variable domain in full, completed from reference TRBV5-1 and TRBJ1-3, reads KAGVTQTPRYLIKTRGQQVTLSCSPISGHRSVSWYQQTPGQGLQFLFEYFSETQRNKGNFPGRFSGRQFSNSRSEMNVSTLELGDSALYLCASTGTGGNTIYFGEGSWLTVV.

The chain carries TRBV2 and TRBJ1-1; possible D gene TRBD1, 6 bases. Per germline, CDR1 SNHLY and CDR2 FYNNEI. V shed 2 bases and J shed 1 base, with 11 bases lying between them. The CDR3 is made up of 15 amino acids. DNA of the CDR3: TGTGCCAGCAGTGAAATGGGGGCCTCGAACACTGAAGCTTTCTTT. Its translation is CASSEMGASNTEAFF.

The chain uses TRBV5-1 and TRBJ2-1, with D perhaps matching TRBD2 (5 bases). Trimming removed 1 base from V and 5 bases from J, with 13 bases in between. Germline CDR1 and CDR2: SGHRS and YFSETQ. The CDR3 length is 15 residues. The CDR3 sequence is CASSLYPRGDNEQFF. In nucleotides, the CDR3 is TGCGCCAGCAGCTTGTACCCCCGGGGAGACAATGAGCAGTTCTTC.

The J gene is TRBJ2-6, the V gene TRBV4-2; no firm D call. From germline, CDR1 is LGHNA and CDR2 YNFKEQ. The CDR3 loop spans 14 amino acids. Trimming removed 1 base at V and 4 bases at J, with 5 bases between. DNA of the CDR3: TGTGCCAGCAGCCAAGTGAGCGGGGCCAACGTCCTGACTTTC. Translation gives CASSQVSGANVLTF.